This T cell receptor beta chain was captured in a study of blood T cell repertoires in COVID-19. Turning to the study itself: Acute and convalescent COVID-19 samples came from the United States, Italy and Spain.

Participant age was roughly 18 to 100 years, and participants resided in 20 to 30 US areas. Cohorts were determined from participant-reported clinical history. The assay was immunoSEQ multiplex PCR, and TCRdb's table has in-frame clones only and misses some. The data contain 200,000 to 250,000 clones, 82% of them singletons. This CDR3 is built from 16 residues. CDR1 and CDR2 from the germline V gene are LGHDT and YNNKEL (reference sequence). V was clipped by 2 bases and J by 2 bases; unmatched bases: 2. Sequencing used PBMCs or T cells enriched from blood (not recorded which). V usage is TRBV3-1 (or the pseudogene TRBV3-2) and J usage is TRBJ2-1; 11 bases agree with TRBD1. This TCR was sampled from a woman aged 55 to 70 who had recovered from COVID-19. The CDR3 nucleotides read TGTGCCAGCAGCCAAACGGACAGGGGGCCCTACAATGAGCAGTTCTTC. This sequence encodes CASSQTDRGPYNEQFF.